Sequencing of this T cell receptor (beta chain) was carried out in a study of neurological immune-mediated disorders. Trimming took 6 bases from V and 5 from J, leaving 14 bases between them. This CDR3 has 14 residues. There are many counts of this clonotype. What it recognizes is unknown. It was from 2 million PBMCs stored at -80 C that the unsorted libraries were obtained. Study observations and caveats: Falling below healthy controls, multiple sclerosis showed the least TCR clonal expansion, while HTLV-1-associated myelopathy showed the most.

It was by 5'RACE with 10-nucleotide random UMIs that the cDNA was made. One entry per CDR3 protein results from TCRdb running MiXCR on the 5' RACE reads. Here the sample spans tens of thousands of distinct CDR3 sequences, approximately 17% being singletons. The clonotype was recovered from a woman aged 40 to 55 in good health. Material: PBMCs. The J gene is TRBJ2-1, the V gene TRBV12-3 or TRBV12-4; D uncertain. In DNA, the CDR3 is TGTGCCAGCAGCCAAGTTTTCCCAAACAATGAGCAGTTCTTC. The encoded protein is CASSQVFPNNEQFF.